This T cell receptor (beta chain) was identified during a study of T cells in Graves' hyperthyroidism and ophthalmopathy. The definition of stable Graves' hyperthyroidism was no ophthalmopathy progression within 18 months. The patients, who ranged from 18 to 65 in age, presented with newly diagnosed hyperthyroidism lasting under 2 months. Fresh peripheral blood, around 9.5 ml, yielded the PBMCs. Turning to this clonotype: The antigen is unknown. A much larger clone is a single base away; this may be a read error.

Study conclusions and caveats: Clonotypes that were expanded in thyroid above 0.001 mostly appeared in blood too.

RNA transcripts gave rise to amplified TCR beta CDR3 regions. The HTBI primer set drove a first-round RT-PCR of the TCR CDR3. Each CDR3 protein gets one entry after TCRdb re-called the multiplex PCR reads with MiXCR. The sample lists under 650,000 distinct CDR3 sequences, roughly 17% occurring once. Between the trimmed V and J ends, which lost 7 bases and 1 base, there was a span of 13 bases. The CDR3 is 14 amino acids. Germline lookup yields CDR1 SEHNR and CDR2 FQNEAQ (reference sequence). This TCR was sampled from a woman in her 30s with Graves' hyperthyroidism. The specimen sequenced was blood. The chain uses TRBV7-9 and TRBJ2-5, with no clear D. The CDR3 loop reads CASNKGTTQETQYF. Here the CDR3 DNA reads TGTGCCAGCAATAAAGGCACCACCCAAGAGACCCAGTACTTC.